This record looks at one TCR beta chain sequence and its context. This clone is labeled medium-sized (0.01 to 0.1%). This clone's antigen is unknown. It has no much larger one-base neighbor in the sample; base qualities were not kept. This sample was taken from a study of blood T cell repertoires in COVID-19 (dated by TCRdb to 2019 to 2021). About the full investigation: Collaborator samples came from the United States, Italy and Spain and covered acute and convalescent phases of COVID-19. The material from the prospective study consisted of cDNA or gDNA derived from T cells, B-cell-depleted T cells, or PBMCs. Deeply sampled blood TCRbeta repertoires from subjects exposed to, actively infected with, or recovered from COVID-19 were included in the dataset. A freely available public database, intended as a resource for researchers studying the immune response to SARS-CoV-2, is where the repertoires were released. The samples were drawn from the first 160 participants of the ongoing ImmuneRACE study and from some 1,300 subjects provided by 6 global collaborators. Sample metadata almost always included a de-identified subject ID, COVID-19 status, age in years and sex. Where HLA class I and class II types were available, the types were taken from metadata supplied by the sample provider, not from assay-based typing. General study outcomes and caveats: The amount of clinical and demographic metadata varied by source and participant and was provided uncurated.

Each collaborating institution followed its own protocols to collect whole blood in K2EDTA tubes. For TCRbeta analysis, collaborator samples were shipped as frozen whole blood, as isolated PBMCs, or as DNA extracted from either sample type. TCRbeta CDR3 regions were amplified from genomic DNA by means of the immunoSEQ Assay, a bias-controlled multiplex PCR. The source study handled its data this way. Within the assay, amplification of reference gene primers was used to estimate how many nucleated cells each sample contained. To quantify the absolute abundance of each unique TCRbeta CDR3 rearrangement, sequence reads were collapsed and filtered. For each sample, productive Simpson clonality was calculated as the square root of Simpson's diversity index over productive rearrangements. The immuneACCESS repertoire file appears here via TCRdb, limited to in-frame rearrangements. These files lack a portion of the clones; in checked studies, under half of the deficit traces to unresolved V genes, and the cause of the others is not known. The DNA gave D and trimming, while V, J and clone size come from that table. The sample records approximately 110,000 clones, approximately 70% of which are singletons. The ten top clones hold approximately 6.3% of the sample.

Sequenced material: peripheral blood. The TCR sequence derives from a man at least 80 years old with acute or convalescent COVID-19.

The CDR3 in this case is CASSITEGRVSGYTF. Here is the DNA: TGTGCCAGTAGTATCACGGAAGGGCGGGTAAGCGGCTACACCTTC. This chain joins TRBV19 to TRBJ1-2, with no D gene named confidently. CDR1 LNHDA and CDR2 SQIVND are derived from the germline V gene (reference sequence). At the junction V is shortened by 3 bases and J by 8 bases, with 19 bases in between. Measured from the cysteine to the phenylalanine, the CDR3 is 15 residues long. The CDR3 DNA has 45 bases and is translated from base 1.